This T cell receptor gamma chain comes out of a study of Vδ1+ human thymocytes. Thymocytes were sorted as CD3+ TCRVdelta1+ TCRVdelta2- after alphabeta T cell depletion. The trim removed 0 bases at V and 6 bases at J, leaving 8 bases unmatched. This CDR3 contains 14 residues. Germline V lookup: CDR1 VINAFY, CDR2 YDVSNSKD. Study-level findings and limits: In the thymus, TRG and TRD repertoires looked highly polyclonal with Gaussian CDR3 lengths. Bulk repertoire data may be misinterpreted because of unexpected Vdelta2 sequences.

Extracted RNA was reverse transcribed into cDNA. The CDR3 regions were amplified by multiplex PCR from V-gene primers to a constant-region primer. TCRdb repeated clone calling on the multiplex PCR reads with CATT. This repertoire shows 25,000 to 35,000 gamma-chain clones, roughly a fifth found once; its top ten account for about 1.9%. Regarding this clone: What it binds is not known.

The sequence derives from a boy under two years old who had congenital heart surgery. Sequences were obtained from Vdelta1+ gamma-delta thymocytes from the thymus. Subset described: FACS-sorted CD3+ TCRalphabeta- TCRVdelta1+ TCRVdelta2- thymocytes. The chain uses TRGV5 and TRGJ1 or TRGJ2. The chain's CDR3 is CATWDRPLCYKKLF. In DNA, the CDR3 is TGTGCCACCTGGGACAGGCCCCTATGTTATAAGAAACTCTTT.